The 14 T cell receptor beta chains given below trace back to one sample, sequenced in a study of PD-L1 blockade in urothelial cancer. Time point: pretreatment peripheral blood. Here immunoSEQ multiplex PCR was the method, and the copy in TCRdb shows in-frame clones only, minus some. The table lists approximately 90,000 clones, more than 70% of them singletons, with 13% to 15% in the top ten. Source: PBMCs, taken around atezolizumab (anti-PD-L1) treatment. These receptors originate from a man aged 60-69 years with urothelial cancer.

The gene calls are TRBV12-5 and TRBJ1-1; 9 nucleotides agree with TRBD1. V lost 7 bases, J lost 4 bases, and 4 bases stayed unmatched. CDR1 and CDR2 (germline): LGHNT, FRNRAP. There are 13 residues in the CDR3. CDR3 loop: CASAMDRGTEAFF. The DNA for the CDR3 is TGTGCTAGTGCCATGGACAGGGGCACTGAAGCTTTCTTT. Full variable domain (outside the CDR3, taken from reference TRBV12-5 and TRBJ1-1): DARVTQTPRHKVTEMGQEVTMRCQPILGHNTVFWYRQTMMQGLELLAYFRNRAPLDDSGMPKDRFSAEMPDATLATLKIQPSEPRDSAVYFCASAMDRGTEAFFGQGTRLTVV.

CDR3: CASGPTWGDEQFF. In DNA, the CDR3 is TGTGCTAGTGGCCCCACTTGGGGCGATGAGCAGTTCTTC. The chain recombines TRBV12-5 with TRBJ2-1; D is perhaps TRBD1 (5 bases). This CDR3 has 13 residues. V was pared by 6 bases and J by 8 bases, with 14 bases between. The V gene's germline CDR1 is LGHNT and CDR2 FRNRAP. The whole variable domain, filled in from reference TRBV12-5 and TRBJ2-1, reads DARVTQTPRHKVTEMGQEVTMRCQPILGHNTVFWYRQTMMQGLELLAYFRNRAPLDDSGMPKDRFSAEMPDATLATLKIQPSEPRDSAVYFCASGPTWGDEQFFGPGTRLTVL.

V and J are TRBV11-3 and TRBJ1-1; D uncertain. The germline V gene has CDR1 SGHNT and CDR2 YENEEA. Trimming pared 2 bases from V and 0 bases from J, leaving 10 bases between. This CDR3 is built from 15 residues. CDR3 coding DNA: TGTGCCAGCAGCTTACGGCCGGGTATGAACACTGAAGCTTTCTTT. Protein sequence: CASSLRPGMNTEAFF.

V and J are TRBV4-2 and TRBJ2-7; no reliable D call. With 4 bases removed from V and 7 bases from J, the gap between germline ends came to 17 bases. The CDR3 runs to 14 residues. Germline loops: CDR1 LGHNA, CDR2 YNFKEQ. CDR3 coding DNA: TGTGCCAGCAGCCCTATGTCGGTTTCTCGGGAGCAGTACTTC. Residues: CASSPMSVSREQYF.

The chain uses TRBV7-8 and TRBJ1-2; D not certain. Looked up from germline, CDR1 is SGHVS and CDR2 is FQNEAQ. The CDR3 is 15 residues long. The V and J ends lost 1 base and 2 bases respectively, with 11 bases between them. The CDR3 bases are TGTGCCAGCAGCTTAGGTCTCGGCAGGAACTATGGCTACACCTTC. The encoded protein is CASSLGLGRNYGYTF.

The chain couples TRBV11-2 to TRBJ1-2; the match to TRBD1 covers 9 bases. The germline V gene encodes CDR1 SGHAT and CDR2 FQNNGV. This CDR3 region has 12 residues. V lost 5 bases and J lost 9; bases outside the gene matches: 4. The CDR3 region has the DNA TGTGCCAGCAGCGCCGGACAGGGGAGCTACACCTTC. The encoded protein is CASSAGQGSYTF.

The chain links TRBV15 to TRBJ1-2, with a weak D call TRBD1 (5 bases). With 0 bases removed from V and 4 bases from J, the gap between germline ends came to 9 bases. Germline CDR1 and CDR2: LNHNV and YYDKDF (reference sequence). The CDR3 has 14 residues. CDR3 loop: CATSRDGQGYGYTF. The CDR3 coding sequence is TGTGCCACCAGCAGAGATGGGCAGGGCTATGGCTACACCTTC. Based on the CDR3 plus reference TRBV15 and TRBJ1-2, the full variable domain is DAMVIQNPRYQVTQFGKPVTLSCSQTLNHNVMYWYQQKSSQAPKLLFHYYDKDFNNEADTPDNFQSRRPNTSFCFLDIRSPGLGDTAMYLCATSRDGQGYGYTFGSGTRLTVV.

This clone has more than one count but fewer than ten. The V gene is TRBV6-1, the J gene TRBJ1-6; no clear D gene. The CDR3 runs to 11 residues. V was pared by 6 bases and J by 14 bases, with 11 bases between. Looked up from germline, CDR1 is MNHNS and CDR2 is SASEGT. The CDR3 spells CASREVVALHF. The DNA for the CDR3 is TGTGCCAGCAGGGAGGTAGTCGCCCTCCACTTT.

This clone showed up just once. The chain has TRBV10-3 and TRBJ2-1; 10 positions match TRBD1. This CDR3 comprises 14 residues. CDR1 is ENHRY and CDR2 is SYGVKD in the germline V gene. Trimming removed 4 bases from V and 6 bases from J; junction bases left unmatched: 3. CDR3 in DNA: TGTGCCATCAGTGGGGGGACAGGGGTCAATGAGCAGTTCTTC. Translated: CAISGGTGVNEQFF.

This chain connects TRBV4-1 to TRBJ1-3; 9 bases fit TRBD1. V was pared by 1 base and J by 0 bases, with 4 bases of the junction left unmatched. Germline CDR1 MGHRA, CDR2 YSYEKL. The CDR3 loop spans 17 amino acids. CDR3 loop: CASSQGGQGLSGNTIYF. The CDR3, as DNA: TGCGCCAGCAGCCAAGGGGGACAGGGCCTCTCTGGAAACACCATATATTTT.

Turning to this clone: An end of the junction does not agree with germline; a read error may underlie this. The chain links TRBV11-2 to TRBJ2-7; TRBD2 matches 7 bases. This CDR3 contains 13 residues. Germline lookup yields CDR1 SGHAT and CDR2 FQNNGV. The CDR3 loop reads CASSLERDLAAAF. The CDR3 DNA is TGTGCCAGCAGCTTAGAAAGGGACCTAGCGGCCGCCTTC.

V is TRBV19 and J is TRBJ2-1, with 9 bases matching TRBD2. Germline V gene lookup returns CDR1 LNHDA and CDR2 SQIVND (reference sequence). The CDR3 covers 15 residues. The trim removed 4 bases at V and 0 bases at J, leaving 1 base unmatched. This CDR3 is CASSTTSGSYNEQFF. Written as DNA, the CDR3 is TGTGCCAGTAGTACGACTAGCGGCTCCTACAATGAGCAGTTCTTC. The full variable domain, in which reference TRBV19 and TRBJ2-1 provide the parts outside the CDR3, is DGGITQSPKYLFRKEGQNVTLSCEQNLNHDAMYWYRQDPGQGLRLIYYSQIVNDFQKGDIAEGYSVSREKKESFPLTVTSAQKNPTAFYLCASSTTSGSYNEQFFGPGTRLTVL.

The chain is built from TRBV10-2 and TRBJ2-7; 10 bases agree with TRBD2. The J segment lost 7 bases and the V segment lost 5 bases, leaving 8 bases of the junction unmatched. Germline CDR1 is WSHSY and CDR2 is SAAADI. The CDR3 totals 14 residues. CDR3 amino acids: CASSSTSGTGEQYF. The DNA of the CDR3 is TGCGCCAGCAGTTCCACTAGCGGGACGGGGGAGCAGTACTTC.

The V and J genes are TRBV2 and TRBJ1-4; no definite D call. Germline CDR1 SNHLY, CDR2 FYNNEI. Trimming removed 3 bases at V and 6 bases at J, with 2 bases between. The CDR3 sequence is 11 residues long. CDR3 residues: CASSDYEKLFF. The CDR3 DNA follows: TGTGCCAGCAGTGACTATGAAAAACTGTTTTTT.